This T cell receptor (beta chain) was recorded in a study of human T cells and chemical hapten exposure. Unfractionated whole blood was the source of the extracted total RNA. The germline CDR1 and CDR2 sequences are DFQATT and SNEGSKA (reference sequence). CDR3 length equals 15 residues. Germline trimming cut 2 bases from V and 8 bases from J; bases unmatched to any gene: 8. This clonotype was found a few times. The library tagged individual cDNA molecules with unique molecular identifiers. Authors' processing steps: Samples contained a median of roughly 99,000 TCRs, with a range of 23,224 to 690,600. TCRdb used MiXCR to reprocess the 5' RACE reads, holding one entry per CDR3 protein. TCRdb's processing, not the authors' own work, is the source of the V and J calls. The sample includes about 140,000 distinct CDR3 sequences, around 4.4% of them seen just once.

This chain links TRBV20-1 with TRBJ1-6, with 8 nucleotides matching TRBD1. The sequence was obtained from a female donor in good health. CDR3 sequence (DNA): TGCAGTGCTAGACTAAGCGGGACAGGCTATTCACCCCTCCACTTT. This sequence encodes CSARLSGTGYSPLHF.